The table lists the clone carrying this TCR beta chain with many counts. Time point defined: blood at routine non-recurrence follow-up after resection. The study sequenced unsorted whole RNA from tumor, nontumor lung or frozen PBMC. The sample comes from a study of spatial heterogeneity in lung cancer. Overall study context: Untreated early-stage non-small cell lung cancer patients, 72 in total, were the donors. Those follow-up PBMC samples that were available underwent sequencing, at a median interval of roughly 2 years following resection.

Each TCR cDNA molecule bore a unique molecular identifier. TCRdb passed the 5' RACE reads through MiXCR, listing each CDR3 protein once. The sample has about 32,000 distinct CDR3 sequences, 8.5% to 12% seen once. This sequence originates from a female donor with early-stage non-small cell lung cancer. The source was PBMCs, collected at follow-up.

CDR3 protein: CASSYQVVETGELFF. In nucleotides, the CDR3 is TGTGCCAGCAGTTACCAGGTTGTGGAGACCGGGGAGCTGTTTTTT. The chain joins TRBV6-5 to TRBJ2-2, with D unclear. The V gene lost 2 bases and the J gene lost 5 bases, with 12 bases spanning the gap. CDR1 and CDR2 (germline): MNHEY, SVGAGI. The CDR3 is made up of 15 amino acids.